Following are 20 T cell receptor beta chains from one sample sequenced in a study of cytomegalovirus exposure and HLA in healthy donors. 13 Jbeta primers and 60 Vbeta primers were used for the PCR. This table comes from immunoSEQ multiplex PCR, and its TCRdb copy is limited to in-frame clones, with some not included. The data contain about 170,000 clones, roughly 76% of them seen just once; the ten biggest clones take up approximately 2.1%. The material sequenced was PBMCs. The receptors come from a male donor in good health and CMV-seronegative.

This clone was seen only a few times. This chain uses TRBV2 with TRBJ1-1; maybe TRBD1 (6 bases). The length of the CDR3 is 13 residues. V lost 3 bases to trimming and J lost 2 bases, with 7 bases between them. The germline CDR1 and CDR2 sequences are SNHLY and FYNNEI. The CDR3 sequence: CASSEGHNTEAFF. CDR3 in DNA: TGTGCCAGCAGTGAGGGACACAACACTGAAGCTTTCTTT.

This chain joins TRBV5-1 and TRBJ1-6; weak D call: TRBD1 (6 bases). Germline V gene lookup returns CDR1 SGHRS and CDR2 YFSETQ. The V end lost 2 bases, the J end lost 9 bases, and 15 bases lay between the germline ends. The CDR3 covers 15 residues. The CDR3 here is CASSFETGLSSPLHF. The CDR3 DNA follows: TGCGCCAGCAGCTTCGAGACAGGACTTAGTTCACCCCTCCACTTT.

The chain uses TRBV7-9 and TRBJ2-3, with 8 bases that match TRBD1. This CDR3 is built from 15 residues. The V gene end was trimmed by 4 bases and the J gene end by 0 bases; junction bases not matched to a gene: 3. Germline loops: CDR1 SEHNR, CDR2 FQNEAQ (reference sequence). The CDR3 sequence is CASSSGQGSTDTQYF. The CDR3 DNA is TGTGCCAGCAGCTCTGGACAGGGAAGCACAGATACGCAGTATTTT.

This clone was recorded only once. The chain couples TRBV5-6 to TRBJ1-2, with TRBD1 as a possible D gene (6 bases). V was trimmed by 4 bases and J by 1 base, leaving 11 bases between them. The length of the CDR3 is 14 residues. Germline V gives CDR1 SGHDT, CDR2 YYEEEE. The CDR3 DNA is TGTGCCAGCAGCCCTAGAGGGGGTAACTATGGCTACACCTTC. The encoded protein is CASSPRGGNYGYTF.

V gene TRBV5-4 combines with J gene TRBJ1-1; the D gene is possibly TRBD1 (5 bases). Per germline, CDR1 SGHNT and CDR2 YYREEE (reference sequence). Trimming removed 4 bases from V and 7 bases from J, with 8 bases in between. The length of the CDR3 is 11 residues. The chain's CDR3 is CASSRGDEAFF. The CDR3 nucleotides are TGTGCCAGCAGCCGGGGGGATGAAGCTTTCTTT.

Comment on this clone: Other DNA variants within this sample encode the same CDR3. The J gene is TRBJ2-5, the V gene TRBV27, with a tentative D call TRBD2 (6 bases). Trimming shortened V by 5 bases and J by 5 bases, and 9 bases separated the two germline ends. The CDR3 loop spans 12 amino acids. Germline loops: CDR1 MNHEY, CDR2 SMNVEV (reference sequence). CDR3 sequence: CASSRGTETQYF. The CDR3 nucleotides read TGTGCCAGCAGTCGGGGGACGGAGACCCAGTACTTC.

This clone was recorded once. The chain joins TRBV6-4 to TRBJ2-2, with 9 bases identical to TRBD2. Germline CDR1 and CDR2: MRHNA and SNTAGT. Germline trimming cut 7 bases from V and 1 base from J; bases unmatched to any gene: 4. The CDR3 has 15 residues. CDR3 sequence reads: CASKRAGGNTGELFF. In nucleotides, the CDR3 is TGTGCCAGCAAGCGAGCGGGGGGGAACACCGGGGAGCTGTTTTTT.

The chain links TRBV4-1 to TRBJ1-3; no clear D. From germline, CDR1 is MGHRA and CDR2 YSYEKL. Between the trimmed V and J ends, which lost 3 bases and 8 bases, there was a span of 11 bases. This CDR3 contains 13 residues. In DNA, the CDR3 is TGCGCCAGCAGCCACTCGGGTGCGGACACCATATATTTT. It specifies CASSHSGADTIYF.

This clone showed up just a few times. The chain recombines TRBV29-1 with TRBJ2-3; D call uncertain. V lost 1 base to trimming and J lost 2 bases, with 7 bases between them. This CDR3 has 13 residues. CDR1 and CDR2 from the germline V gene are SQVTM and ANQGSEA. The CDR3 DNA is TGCAGCGTTGAAGGTCTCTCCACAGATACGCAGTATTTT. The encoded protein is CSVEGLSTDTQYF.

This chain uses TRBV6-5 with TRBJ2-7; 10 positions match TRBD2. V was clipped by 2 bases and J by 3 bases; unmatched bases: 4. The germline V gene has CDR1 MNHEY and CDR2 SVGAGI. This CDR3 region has 15 residues. CDR3: CASSYQSSGGYEQYF. The DNA for the CDR3 is TGTGCCAGCAGTTACCAGTCTAGCGGGGGCTACGAGCAGTACTTC.

The gene calls are TRBV18 and TRBJ2-3, with TRBD2 matching 10 bases. J gave up 0 bases and V 3 bases, and 9 bases lay outside the gene matches. The CDR3 covers 18 residues. The germline V gene encodes CDR1 KGHSH and CDR2 LQKENI. The chain's CDR3 is CASSPTGAAGGSTDTQYF. As DNA, the CDR3 is TGTGCCAGCTCACCGACGGGTGCAGCGGGGGGGAGCACAGATACGCAGTATTTT.

CDR3 DNA sequence: TGTGCCAGCAGCTCTGGGGGGGCGCGGGGGGGCCTGGAGAATGAGCAGTTCTTC. Residues: CASSSGGARGGLENEQFF. The V call is TRBV13, the J call TRBJ2-1; 9 bases line up with TRBD2. Unmatched junction bases numbered 17, after V lost 4 bases and J lost 7 bases. CDR1 is PRHDT and CDR2 is FYEKMQ in the germline V gene (reference sequence). CDR3 length: 18 amino acids.

This clone was counted a single time. One end of the junction fails to match germline, which may point to a read error. In the same sample, other DNA sequences code for this CDR3. V and J are TRBV2 and TRBJ2-1; maybe TRBD1 (5 bases). The CDR3 has 13 amino acids. Germline CDR1 is SNHLY and CDR2 is FYNNEI. The CDR3 is CASGSDKYNEQFF. As DNA, the CDR3 is TGTGCCAGCGGCTCGGACAAATACAATGAGCAATTCTTC.

The V call is TRBV6-5, the J call TRBJ1-1; no definite D call. This CDR3 region has 15 residues. CDR1 MNHEY and CDR2 SVGAGI come from the germline V gene. V was cut by 0 bases and J by 0 bases, with 8 bases left in between. For the CDR3, the DNA is TGTGCCAGCAGTTACTCGTGGCAGATGAACACTGAAGCTTTCTTT. Translation: CASSYSWQMNTEAFF.

The chain has TRBV6-1 and TRBJ1-5; no clear D. The CDR3 is 14 amino acids. Trimming cost V 3 bases and J 0 bases, with 6 bases left between them. Germline V CDR1 and CDR2: MNHNS, SASEGT. CDR3 nucleotides: TGTGCCAGCAGTGACATTCATAGCAATCAGCCCCAGCATTTT. Translated: CASSDIHSNQPQHF.

This clone was seen a handful of times. The genes are TRBV5-1 and TRBJ2-3; TRBD2 matches 7 bases. Germline CDR1 reads SGHRS; CDR2 reads YFSETQ. Losses at the gene ends were 1 base for V and 0 bases for J; bases not matched to a gene: 5. The CDR3 extends over 16 amino acids. In DNA, the CDR3 is TGCGCCAGCAGCTTGCCTCGGGACTATAGCACAGATACGCAGTATTTT. It specifies CASSLPRDYSTDTQYF.

V usage is TRBV5-6 and J usage is TRBJ2-3, with 9 bases matching TRBD1. Trimming took 5 bases from V and 6 from J; bases not matched to a gene: 10. The length of the CDR3 is 15 residues. CDR1 and CDR2 from the germline V gene are SGHDT and YYEEEE. Written as DNA, the CDR3 is TGTGCCAGCAGGTACCGGGACAGGGCAGTGGATACGCAGTATTTT. Protein: CASRYRDRAVDTQYF.

V gene TRBV7-6 combines with J gene TRBJ2-7, with TRBD1 matching over 8 bases. Germline V gene lookup returns CDR1 SGHVS and CDR2 FNYEAQ. The CDR3 has 13 amino acids. The ends lost 8 bases at V and 4 bases at J; junction bases unmatched: 7. CDR3 DNA: TGTGCCAGCGGACCGGGACAGGCTTACGAGCAGTACTTC. This gives the protein CASGPGQAYEQYF.

The chain has TRBV11-3 and TRBJ2-1; D perhaps matches TRBD1 (6 bases). Trimming cost V 1 base and J 6 bases, with 16 bases left between them. Germline V gives CDR1 SGHNT, CDR2 YENEEA. This CDR3 is 16 amino acids long. The CDR3 nucleotides are TGTGCCAGCAGCTTAGCCGGGACAAACCCCCTCAATGAGCAGTTCTTC. Protein product: CASSLAGTNPLNEQFF. Based on the CDR3 plus reference TRBV11-3 and TRBJ2-1, the full variable domain is EAGVVQSPRYKIIEKKQPVAFWCNPISGHNTLYWYLQNLGQGPELLIRYENEEAVDDSQLPKDRFSAERLKGVDSTLKIQPAELGDSAVYLCASSLAGTNPLNEQFFGPGTRLTVL.

The J gene is TRBJ2-7, the V gene TRBV4-1; D remains unclear. V was trimmed by 0 bases and J by 2 bases, leaving 17 bases between them. Germline V gene lookup returns CDR1 MGHRA and CDR2 YSYEKL. The CDR3 spans 17 residues. CDR3: CASSQDPVSKYTYEQYF. The CDR3 nucleotides are TGCGCCAGCAGCCAAGATCCTGTTAGCAAGTATACCTACGAGCAGTACTTC.